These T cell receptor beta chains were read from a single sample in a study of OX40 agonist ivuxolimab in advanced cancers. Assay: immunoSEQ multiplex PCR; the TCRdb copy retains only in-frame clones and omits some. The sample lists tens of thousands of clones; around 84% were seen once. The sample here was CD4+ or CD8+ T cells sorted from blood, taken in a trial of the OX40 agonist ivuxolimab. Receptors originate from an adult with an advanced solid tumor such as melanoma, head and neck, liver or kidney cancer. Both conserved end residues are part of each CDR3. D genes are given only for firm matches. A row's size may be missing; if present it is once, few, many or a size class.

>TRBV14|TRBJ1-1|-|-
CASSQELSTEAFF
TGTGCCAGCAGCCAAGAACTATCGACTGAAGCTTTCTTT
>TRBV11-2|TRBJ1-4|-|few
CASSQDILSEKLFF
TGTGCCAGCAGCCAGGACATCCTTAGTGAAAAACTGTTTTTT
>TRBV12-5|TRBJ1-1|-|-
CASGLDRSGTEAFF
TGTGCTAGTGGTTTGGATCGATCGGGCACTGAAGCTTTCTTT
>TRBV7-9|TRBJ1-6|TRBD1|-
CAGQTGNNNSPLHF
TGTGCCGGTCAGACAGGGAATAATAATTCACCCCTCCACTTT
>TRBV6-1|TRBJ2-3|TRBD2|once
CASSGQAGVSSDTQYF
TGTGCCAGCAGTGGTCAAGCGGGAGTCTCCTCAGATACGCAGTATTTT
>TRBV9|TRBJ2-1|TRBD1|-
CASSGQGAVENEQFF
TGTGCCAGCAGCGGACAGGGGGCGGTGGAGAATGAGCAGTTCTTC
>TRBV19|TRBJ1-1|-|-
CASSTLSNLEAEAFF
TGTGCCAGTAGTACCCTCAGTAACCTTGAGGCTGAAGCTTTCTTT
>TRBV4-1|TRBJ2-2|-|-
CASSQDREDVRSGTGELFF
TGCGCCAGCAGCCAAGATCGGGAAGACGTTAGATCGGGGACCGGGGAGCTGTTTTTT
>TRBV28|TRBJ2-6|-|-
CASRPSGANVLTF
TGTGCCAGCAGGCCCTCTGGGGCCAACGTCCTGACTTTC
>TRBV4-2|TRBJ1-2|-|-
CASSQSAGGPYGYTF
TGTGCCAGCAGCCAATCCGCTGGGGGACCCTATGGCTACACCTTC
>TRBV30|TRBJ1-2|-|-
CAWNPQSNYGYTF
TGTGCCTGGAATCCACAATCTAACTATGGCTACACCTTC
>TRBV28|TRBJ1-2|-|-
CATKQGRGYTF
TGTGCCACCAAGCAGGGGAGAGGCTACACCTTC
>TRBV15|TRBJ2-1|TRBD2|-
CATSRRASGVPNEQFF
TGTGCCACCAGCAGAAGGGCTAGCGGGGTCCCAAATGAGCAGTTCTTC
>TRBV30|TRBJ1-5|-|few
CAWSVQAKGMHF
TGTGCCTGGAGTGTACAGGCGAAGGGCATGCATTTT
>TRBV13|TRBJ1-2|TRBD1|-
CASREAGGANYGYTF
TGTGCCAGCAGAGAAGCAGGGGGAGCTAACTATGGCTACACCTTC
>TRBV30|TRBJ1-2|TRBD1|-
CAWSLGTGNGGYTF
TGTGCCTGGAGTCTTGGGACAGGGAATGGTGGCTACACCTTC
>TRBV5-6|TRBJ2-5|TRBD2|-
CASSLGLAGETQYF
TGTGCCAGCAGCTTGGGACTAGCGGGCGAGACCCAGTACTTC
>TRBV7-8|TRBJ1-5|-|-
CASSLRAPGSNQPQHF
TGTGCCAGCAGCCTCCGTGCTCCGGGGAGCAATCAGCCCCAGCATTTT
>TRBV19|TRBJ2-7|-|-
CASSDGSADYEQYF
TGTGCCAGTAGTGACGGGTCAGCGGACTACGAGCAGTACTTC
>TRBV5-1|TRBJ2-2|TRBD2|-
CASRRTSGSTGELFF
TGCGCCAGCAGGAGGACTAGCGGGAGTACCGGGGAGCTGTTTTTT
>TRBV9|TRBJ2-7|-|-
CASSVAEGGEQYF
TGTGCCAGCAGCGTAGCAGAGGGTGGCGAGCAGTACTTC
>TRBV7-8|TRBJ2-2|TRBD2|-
CASSLTAGTNTGELFF
TGTGCCAGCAGCCTGACAGCGGGGACCAACACCGGGGAGCTGTTTTTT
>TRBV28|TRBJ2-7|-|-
CASSLSKPYEQYF
TGTGCCAGCAGTTTAAGCAAACCCTACGAGCAGTACTTC
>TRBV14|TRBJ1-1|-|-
CASSQGIEFKGGTEAFF
TGTGCCAGCAGCCAAGGAATTGAATTTAAGGGCGGCACTGAAGCTTTCTTT
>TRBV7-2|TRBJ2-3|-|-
CASLKRNTDTQYF
TGTGCCAGCTTAAAGAGGAACACAGATACGCAGTATTTT
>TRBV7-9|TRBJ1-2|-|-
CASSSGTRGGYTF
TGTGCCAGCAGCTCCGGGACAAGAGGCGGCTACACCTTC
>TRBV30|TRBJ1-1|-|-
CAWSLTGRNTEAFF
TGTGCCTGGAGCCTAACGGGGAGGAACACTGAAGCTTTCTTT
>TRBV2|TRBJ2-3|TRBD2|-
CASRDPRTSGGADTQYF
TGTGCCAGCAGGGACCCCAGGACTAGCGGGGGCGCAGATACGCAGTATTTT
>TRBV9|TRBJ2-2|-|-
CASSVGGTGSAGELFF
TGTGCCAGCAGCGTAGGAGGGACGGGGAGTGCCGGGGAGCTGTTTTTT
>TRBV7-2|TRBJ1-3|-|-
CASRDTLAGNTIYF
TGTGCCAGCAGAGACACCCTTGCAGGAAACACCATATATTTT
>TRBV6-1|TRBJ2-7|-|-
CASKRRTGSYEQYF
TGTGCCAGCAAAAGGCGGACGGGTTCCTACGAGCAGTACTTC
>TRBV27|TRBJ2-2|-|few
CASLSVGQGNTGELFF
TGTGCCAGCCTGTCTGTGGGCCAGGGGAACACCGGGGAGCTGTTTTTT
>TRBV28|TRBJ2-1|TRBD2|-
CASRPSGATTNEQFF
TGTGCCAGCAGACCGAGCGGGGCTACAACAAATGAGCAGTTCTTC
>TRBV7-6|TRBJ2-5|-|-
CASSPRGTSQETQYF
TGTGCCAGCAGCCCACGAGGGACAAGCCAAGAGACCCAGTACTTC
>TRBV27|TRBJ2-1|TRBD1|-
CASRTGYNEQFF
TGTGCCAGCAGGACAGGGTACAATGAGCAGTTCTTC
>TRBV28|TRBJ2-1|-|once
CASSSSRFPFF
TGTGCCAGCTCTTCATCAAGATTTCCGTTCTTC
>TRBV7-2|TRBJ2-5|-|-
CASCPQAVQETQYF
TGTGCCAGTTGCCCGCAAGCCGTACAAGAGACCCAGTACTTC
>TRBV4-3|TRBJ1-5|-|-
CASSLNWGPQHF
TGCGCCAGCAGCCTGAATTGGGGACCCCAGCATTTT
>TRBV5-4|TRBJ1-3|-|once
CASSLGYGAGNTIYF
TGTGCCAGCAGCTTGGGTTACGGTGCTGGAAACACCATATATTTT
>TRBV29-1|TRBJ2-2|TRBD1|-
CSVDRGITGELFF
TGCAGCGTCGACAGGGGTATCACCGGGGAGCTGTTTTTT
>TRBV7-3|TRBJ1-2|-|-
CASSLVRGGGYTF
TGTGCCAGCAGCTTAGTGAGAGGAGGCGGCTACACCTTC
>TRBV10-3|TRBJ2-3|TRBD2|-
CAISVPGLAPSGTDTQYF
TGTGCCATCAGTGTACCGGGACTAGCACCGTCTGGCACAGATACGCAGTATTTT
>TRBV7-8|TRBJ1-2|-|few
CASSPRTAVAYGYTF
TGTGCCAGCAGCCCCCGGACAGCGGTAGCCTATGGCTACACCTTC
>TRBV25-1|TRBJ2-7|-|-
CASSGMGSGVASSYEQYF
TGTGCCAGCAGTGGAATGGGGTCCGGGGTGGCTAGCTCCTACGAGCAGTACTTC
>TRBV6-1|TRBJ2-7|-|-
CASRRTEIYEQYF
TGTGCCAGCAGGAGGACTGAAATCTACGAGCAGTACTTC
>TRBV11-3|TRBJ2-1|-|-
CASSRGGIYNEQFF
TGTGCCAGCAGCCGTGGCGGAATCTACAATGAGCAGTTCTTC
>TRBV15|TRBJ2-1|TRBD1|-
CATSYVAYRDRRHNEQFF
TGTGCCACCAGCTACGTTGCTTACCGGGACAGGCGACACAATGAGCAGTTCTTC
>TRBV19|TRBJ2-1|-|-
CASSMKAGAHNEQFF
TGTGCCAGTAGTATGAAGGCGGGCGCTCACAATGAGCAGTTCTTC
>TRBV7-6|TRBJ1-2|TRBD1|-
CASSIGQGYGYTF
TGTGCCAGCAGCATCGGACAGGGGTATGGCTACACCTTC